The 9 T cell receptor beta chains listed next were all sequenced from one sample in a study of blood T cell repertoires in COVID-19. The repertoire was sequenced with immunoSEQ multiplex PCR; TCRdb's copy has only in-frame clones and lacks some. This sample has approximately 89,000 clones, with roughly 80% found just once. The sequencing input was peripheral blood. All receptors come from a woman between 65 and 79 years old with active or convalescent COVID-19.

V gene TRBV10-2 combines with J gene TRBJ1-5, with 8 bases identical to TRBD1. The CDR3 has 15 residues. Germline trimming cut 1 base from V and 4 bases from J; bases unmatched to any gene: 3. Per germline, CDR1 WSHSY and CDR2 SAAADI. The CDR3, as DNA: TGCGCCAGCAGTGAGTTGAGACAGGGGAATCAGCCCCAGCATTTT. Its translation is CASSELRQGNQPQHF.

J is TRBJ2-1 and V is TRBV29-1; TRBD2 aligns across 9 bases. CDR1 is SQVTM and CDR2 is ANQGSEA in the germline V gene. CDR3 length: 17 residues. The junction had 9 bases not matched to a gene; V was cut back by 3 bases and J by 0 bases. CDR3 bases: TGCAGCGTTGAGGAGCGGGGGGACATTACCTCCTACAATGAGCAGTTCTTC. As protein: CSVEERGDITSYNEQFF.

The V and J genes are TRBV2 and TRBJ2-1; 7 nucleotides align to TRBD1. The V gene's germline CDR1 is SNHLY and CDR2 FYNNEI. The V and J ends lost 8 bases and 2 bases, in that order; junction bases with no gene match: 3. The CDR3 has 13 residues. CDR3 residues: CASRDSPYNEQFF. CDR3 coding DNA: TGTGCCAGCCGGGACAGCCCCTACAATGAGCAGTTCTTC.

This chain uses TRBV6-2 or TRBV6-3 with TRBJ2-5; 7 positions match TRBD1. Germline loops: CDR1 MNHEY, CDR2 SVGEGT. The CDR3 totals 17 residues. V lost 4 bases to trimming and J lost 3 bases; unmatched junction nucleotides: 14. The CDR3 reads CASSSALLTQGKETQYF. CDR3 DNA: TGTGCCAGCAGTTCCGCCTTATTAACACAGGGGAAAGAGACCCAGTACTTC.

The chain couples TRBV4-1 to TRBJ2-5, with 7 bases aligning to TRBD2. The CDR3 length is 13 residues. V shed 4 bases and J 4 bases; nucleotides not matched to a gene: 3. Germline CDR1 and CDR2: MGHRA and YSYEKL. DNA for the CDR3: TGCGCCAGCAGCCCCTCTAGCGGAGAGACCCAGTACTTC. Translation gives CASSPSSGETQYF.

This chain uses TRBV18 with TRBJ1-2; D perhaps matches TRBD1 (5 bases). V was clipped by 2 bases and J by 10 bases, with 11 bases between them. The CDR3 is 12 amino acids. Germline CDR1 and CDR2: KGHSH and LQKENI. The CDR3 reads CASSPGGLPYTF. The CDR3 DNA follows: TGTGCCAGCTCACCAGGGGGACTCCCCTACACCTTC.

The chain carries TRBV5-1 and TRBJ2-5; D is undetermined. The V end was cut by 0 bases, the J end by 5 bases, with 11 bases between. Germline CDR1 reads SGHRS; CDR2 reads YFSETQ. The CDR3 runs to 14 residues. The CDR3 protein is CASSLVLDGETQYF. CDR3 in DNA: TGCGCCAGCAGCTTGGTACTCGACGGGGAGACCCAGTACTTC.

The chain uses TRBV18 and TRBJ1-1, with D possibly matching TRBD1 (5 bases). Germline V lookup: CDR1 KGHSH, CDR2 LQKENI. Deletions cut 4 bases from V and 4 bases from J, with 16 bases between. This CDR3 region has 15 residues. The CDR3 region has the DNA TGTGCCAGCTCACAGTCGGGGGGACTCTTCACTGAAGCTTTCTTT. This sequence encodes CASSQSGGLFTEAFF.

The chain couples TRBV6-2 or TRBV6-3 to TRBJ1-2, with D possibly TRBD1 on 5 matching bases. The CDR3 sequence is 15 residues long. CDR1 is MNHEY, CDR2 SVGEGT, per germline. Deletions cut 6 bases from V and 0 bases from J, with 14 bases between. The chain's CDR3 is CASRPGPTANYGYTF. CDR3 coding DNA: TGTGCCAGCAGACCTGGGCCGACAGCTAACTATGGCTACACCTTC.